This passage covers 19 T cell receptor beta chains from one sample sequenced in a study of read filtering for tumor transcriptome and immune sequencing. The library was built from 400 ng RNA with molecular barcoded adaptors for alpha/delta and beta/gamma chains. One entry per CDR3 protein, called by TCRdb with MiXCR from the reads. Of 9,000 to 9,500 distinct CDR3 sequences listed, around a sixth are singletons. The source material was a population of CD138-negative cells sorted from bone marrow. Source of these receptors: a donor at least 40 years old with multiple myeloma.

This clonotype was observed at least ten times. Mismatch with germline at one junction end may stem from a read error. V usage is TRBV5-4 and J usage is TRBJ1-4; 9 nucleotides line up with TRBD1. The CDR3 loop spans 15 amino acids. CDR1 and CDR2 (germline): SGHNT, YYREEE (reference sequence). The CDR3 spells CASSSNRGLDEKRFF. DNA of the CDR3: TGTGCCAGCAGCTCCAACAGGGGGCTCGATGAAAAACGGTTTTTT.

V usage is TRBV20-1 and J usage is TRBJ2-1; D is undetermined. The V gene's germline CDR1 is DFQATT and CDR2 SNEGSKA (reference sequence). V shed 1 base and J shed 5 bases, with 15 bases lying between them. The CDR3 consists of 15 residues. The CDR3 sequence: CSARAEGRWDNEQFF. For the CDR3, the DNA is TGCAGTGCTAGAGCAGAAGGCAGGTGGGACAATGAGCAGTTCTTC.

The V and J genes are TRBV4-1 and TRBJ2-1; either TRBD1 or TRBD2 may supply D (6 bases each). The ends were cut back, 3 bases at V and 10 bases at J, with 10 bases in the middle. There are 12 residues in the CDR3. Germline values: CDR1 MGHRA, CDR2 YSYEKL. The CDR3 sequence: CASSQEGTEQFF. The CDR3 bases are TGCGCCAGCAGCCAGGAGGGGACAGAGCAGTTCTTC.

This clonotype came up many times. The chain couples TRBV30 to TRBJ2-3, with 7 bases matching TRBD2. Germline CDR1 GTSNPN, CDR2 SVGIG (reference sequence). This CDR3 is 14 amino acids long. J was trimmed by 2 bases and V by 2 bases; bases with no gene match: 4. CDR3 DNA: TGTGCCTGGAGTAGGGGACTAAACACAGATACGCAGTATTTT. It specifies CAWSRGLNTDTQYF.

On this clonotype itself: With only one base between it and a far larger clone, this is likely a read error. The chain couples TRBV9 to TRBJ1-4, with 7 positions matching TRBD1. The J call may be wrong; the DNA end is better matched by TRBJ2-3. The CDR3 runs to 16 residues. Germline assignment: CDR1 SGDLS and CDR2 YYNGEE. The CDR3 loop reads CASRPRQGGPTDTQYF. DNA of the CDR3: TGTGCCAGCCGCCCGCGACAGGGCGGGCCTACAGATACGCAGTATTTT.

This clonotype has a count of ten or more. The chain carries TRBV27 and TRBJ1-5; D might be TRBD1 (5 bases). Trimming took 0 bases from V and 8 from J, leaving 11 bases between them. Germline V gene data show CDR1 as MNHEY and CDR2 as SMNVEV (reference sequence). The CDR3 covers 14 residues. CDR3 nucleotide sequence: TGTGCCAGCAGTTTATCGAGGGGTTCGGAGCCCCAGCATTTT. Residues: CASSLSRGSEPQHF.

Regarding this clonotype: With only one base between it and a far larger clone, this is likely a read error. As the CDR3 is not closed by the conserved phenylalanine or tryptophan, this likely results from a read error. The chain carries TRBV7-9 and TRBJ2-6, with unresolved D. Germline V gives CDR1 SEHNR, CDR2 FQNEAQ (reference sequence). The CDR3 has 15 amino acids. V gave up 2 bases and J gave up 0 bases, with 5 bases separating them. DNA of the CDR3: TGTGCCAGCAGCTTAATGGGCTCTGGGGCCAACGTCCTGACTATC. Translating it yields CASSLMGSGANVLTI.

This clonotype was counted only a few times. A much larger clonotype is one base distant, so this may be a read error. The rearrangement joins TRBV6-2 or TRBV6-3 to TRBJ1-1, with D uncertain. Germline V gene sequence: CDR1 MNHEY, CDR2 SVGEGT. The CDR3 consists of 13 residues. The CDR3 here is CVSSLERWTEAFF. CDR3 sequence (DNA): TGTGTCAGCAGTCTGGAGAGGTGGACTGAAGCTTTCTTT.

The J gene is TRBJ2-5, the V gene TRBV28; the D gene is possibly TRBD1 (6 bases). V shed 2 bases and J shed 11 bases, with 18 bases lying between them. Germline loops: CDR1 MDHEN, CDR2 SYDVKM. This CDR3 has 14 amino acids. CDR3 region: CASSLMGRGAQQYF. The DNA of the CDR3 is TGTGCCAGCAGTTTAATGGGCAGGGGTGCTCAACAGTACTTC.

About this clonotype: With a far larger clone one base away, a read error is the likely cause. V is TRBV7-6 and J is TRBJ2-1, with D unclear. V dropped 2 bases and J dropped 2 bases, with 10 bases sitting between them. The CDR3 extends over 15 amino acids. Germline V CDR1 and CDR2: SGHVS, FNYEAQ. The CDR3 coding sequence is TGTGCCAGCAGCTTAATGTTAAGCCCCTACAATGAGCAGTTCTTC. Residues: CASSLMLSPYNEQFF.

This clonotype appeared many times. The V gene is TRBV20-1, the J gene TRBJ2-3; D gene unclear. Looked up from germline, CDR1 is DFQATT and CDR2 is SNEGSKA (reference sequence). Trimming cost V 0 bases and J 4 bases, with 5 bases left between them. The CDR3 runs to 12 residues. Here the CDR3 DNA reads TGCAGTGCTAGAGATGAAGCAGATACGCAGTATTTT. It is translated as CSARDEADTQYF.

This clonotype was counted many times. The chain couples TRBV4-1 to TRBJ1-5, with D tentatively TRBD1 (5 bases). Germline V gene lookup returns CDR1 MGHRA and CDR2 YSYEKL. The V and J ends lost 0 bases and 6 bases respectively, with 15 bases between them. This CDR3 is 16 amino acids long. The CDR3 spells CASSQETSRVGQPQHF. CDR3 nucleotide sequence: TGCGCCAGCAGCCAAGAAACGAGCAGGGTAGGTCAGCCCCAGCATTTT.

With respect to this clonotype: One junction end does not reproduce the germline sequence, and a read error may be involved. The chain employs TRBV7-9 and TRBJ2-1; TRBD1 aligns across 7 bases. This CDR3 region has 15 residues. Germline CDR1 and CDR2: SEHNR and FQNEAQ (reference sequence). CDR3 sequence (DNA): TGTGTCAGCAGCTCGACAGGGTCCCGGTACAATAAGCAGTTCTTC. Translation gives CVSSSTGSRYNKQFF.

In this sample, this clonotype is medium-sized. J is TRBJ1-2 and V is TRBV6-5, with TRBD1 identical over 7 bases. Trimming at V came to 0 bases and at J to 5 bases, leaving 3 bases not matched to a gene. The CDR3 has 14 amino acids. Germline V CDR1 and CDR2: MNHEY, SVGAGI. CDR3 sequence: CASSYSWTGYGYTF. CDR3 bases: TGTGCCAGCAGTTACTCGTGGACAGGTTATGGCTACACCTTC.

This clonotype was seen at least ten times. The chain links TRBV29-1 to TRBJ2-5, with 7 bases fitting TRBD2. The CDR3 contains 12 residues. J gave up 5 bases and V 3 bases, and 3 bases lay outside the gene matches. Germline V gene lookup returns CDR1 SQVTM and CDR2 ANQGSEA. DNA of the CDR3: TGCAGCGTTGAGCGGGGAGGGGAGACCCAGTACTTC. This gives the protein CSVERGGETQYF.

This clonotype has just a few counts. A much more abundant neighbour one base away suggests this may be a read error. This chain connects TRBV29-1 to TRBJ2-5, with D unclear. V lost 5 bases and J 4 bases, leaving 14 bases between the germline ends. This CDR3 is built from 13 residues. The germline V gene has CDR1 SQVTM and CDR2 ANQGSEA. The CDR3 DNA follows: TGCAGCGTTTGCGGCCCGCTAATAGAGACCCAGTACTTC. Translated: CSVCGPLIETQYF. Variable domain in full (rest from reference TRBV29-1 and TRBJ2-5): SAVISQKPSRDICQRGTSLTIQCQVDSQVTMMFWYRQQPGQSLTLIATANQGSEATYESGFVIDKFPISRPNLTFSTLTVSNMSPEDSSIYLCSVCGPLIETQYFGPGTRLLVL.

This clonotype was observed a single time. A read error is likely here: a far larger clone is one base away. The chain employs TRBV7-2 and TRBJ2-1; 10 bases align to TRBD1. Germline V lookup: CDR1 SGHTA, CDR2 FQGNSA. This CDR3 region has 15 residues. CDR3 residues: CASSLTGGFDNEQIF. CDR3 DNA sequence: TGTGCCAGCAGCTTGACAGGGGGCTTCGACAATGAGCAGATCTTC.

This clonotype was observed many times. This chain uses TRBV7-9 with TRBJ1-5, with unresolved D. Germline loops: CDR1 SEHNR, CDR2 FQNEAQ (reference sequence). The CDR3 spans 13 residues. With 1 base removed from V and 5 bases from J, the gap between germline ends came to 6 bases. CDR3 residues: CASSLEGDQPQHF. For the CDR3, the DNA is TGTGCCAGCAGCTTAGAGGGAGATCAGCCCCAGCATTTT. Together with reference TRBV7-9 and TRBJ1-5, the CDR3 gives the full variable domain: DTGVSQNPRHKITKRGQNVTFRCDPISEHNRLYWYRQTLGQGPEFLTYFQNEAQLEKSRLLSDRFSAERPKGSFSTLEIQRTEQGDSAMYLCASSLEGDQPQHFGDGTRLSIL.

This clonotype was detected many times. A much larger clone lies a single base off, so this may be a read error. This chain connects TRBV29-1 to TRBJ1-4; TRBD1 aligns across 9 bases. The length of the CDR3 is 13 residues. Germline V gives CDR1 SQVTM, CDR2 ANQGSEA. DNA for the CDR3: TGCAGCGTTGAGTCGGGACAGGGAGAAAAACTGTGTTTT. Translated, it gives CSVESGQGEKLCF.